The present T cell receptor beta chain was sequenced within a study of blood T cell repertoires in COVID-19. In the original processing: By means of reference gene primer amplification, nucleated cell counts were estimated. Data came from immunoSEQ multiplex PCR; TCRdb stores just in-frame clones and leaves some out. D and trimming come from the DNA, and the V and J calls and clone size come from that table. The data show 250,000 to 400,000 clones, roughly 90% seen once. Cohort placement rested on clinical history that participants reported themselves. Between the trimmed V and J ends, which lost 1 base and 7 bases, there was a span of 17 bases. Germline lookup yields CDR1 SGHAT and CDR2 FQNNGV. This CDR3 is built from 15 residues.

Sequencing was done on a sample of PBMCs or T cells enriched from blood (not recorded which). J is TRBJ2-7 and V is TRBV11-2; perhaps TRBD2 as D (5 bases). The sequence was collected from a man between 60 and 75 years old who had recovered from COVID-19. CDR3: CASSLALPSPGEQYF. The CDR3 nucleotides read TGTGCCAGCAGCTTAGCCCTCCCCTCACCGGGGGAGCAGTACTTC. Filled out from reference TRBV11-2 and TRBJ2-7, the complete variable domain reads EAGVAQSPRYKIIEKRQSVAFWCNPISGHATLYWYQQILGQGPKLLIQFQNNGVVDDSQLPKDRFSAERLKGVDSTLKIQPAKLEDSAVYLCASSLALPSPGEQYFGPGTRLTVT.